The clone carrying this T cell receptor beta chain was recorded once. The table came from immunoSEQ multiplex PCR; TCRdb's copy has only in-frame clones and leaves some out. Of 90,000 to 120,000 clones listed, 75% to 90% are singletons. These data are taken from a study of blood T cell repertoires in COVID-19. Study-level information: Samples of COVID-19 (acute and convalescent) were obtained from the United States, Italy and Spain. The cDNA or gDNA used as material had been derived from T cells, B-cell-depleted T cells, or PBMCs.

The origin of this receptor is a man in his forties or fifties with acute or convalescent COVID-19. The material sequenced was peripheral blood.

CDR3 DNA sequence: TGTGCCAGCAGCGGGGGACAGCGTTATGGCTACACCTTC. Amino acids: CASSGGQRYGYTF. This chain links TRBV12-3 or TRBV12-4 with TRBJ1-2; TRBD1 agrees at 7 bases. The trim removed 6 bases at V and 5 bases at J, leaving 6 bases unmatched. This CDR3 is 13 amino acids long.